These T cell receptor beta chains were read from a single sample in a study of cytomegalovirus exposure and HLA in healthy donors. Libraries were prepared by immunoSEQ multiplex PCR; TCRdb keeps only in-frame clonotypes and omits some of them. Of fewer than 150,000 clones in the sample, roughly 80% were seen once. Source material: PBMCs. These receptor sequences come from a man aged 40-55 years in good health and CMV-seronegative. CDR3s leave out the opening cysteine and the closing phenylalanine or tryptophan. A D gene is named only where the DNA matches it firmly.

V gene	J gene	D gene	CDR3 protein
TRBV11-3	TRBJ2-7	-	ASRTYGQGSYEQY
TRBV7-9	TRBJ2-7	-	ASSLVGSGDEQY
TRBV19	TRBJ1-1	TRBD1	ASSEGAHTEAF
TRBV10-1	TRBJ2-7	TRBD2	ASTLLAPGPPYEQY
TRBV10-3	TRBJ1-5	TRBD1	ATTGQGASSNQPQH
TRBV2	TRBJ2-7	TRBD2	ASSEQTSGGARSK
TRBV11-2	TRBJ2-1	-	ASSLVGGNEQF
TRBV5-1	TRBJ2-3	-	ASSLGQYTDTQY
TRBV5-1	TRBJ2-1	TRBD2	ASSPTSASYNEQF
TRBV6-1	TRBJ1-5	-	ASSEERVLANQPQH
TRBV19	TRBJ2-2	-	ASSLDRRTGELF
TRBV9	TRBJ2-6	-	ASSTYSGANVLT
TRBV28	TRBJ2-1	-	ASSLGTAGEQF
TRBV9	TRBJ2-2	TRBD2	ASSVAGGAGTGELF
TRBV28	TRBJ1-5	TRBD1	ASSSRQGEPQH
TRBV5-6	TRBJ1-5	-	ASSLWYQGSNQPQH
TRBV29-1	TRBJ2-7	-	SVEAFSSGHLTYEQY
TRBV7-2	TRBJ1-1	-	ASSFNREGTEAF
TRBV9	TRBJ1-3	TRBD1	ASSRRDRVSGNTIY
TRBV5-6	TRBJ2-1	-	ASSWGDSYNEQF
TRBV4-3	TRBJ2-1	TRBD2	ASSQDGGLAGEGPYNEQF
TRBV11-3	TRBJ1-1	-	ASSSVTGAEAF
TRBV5-6	TRBJ2-2	-	ASSFRNTGELF
TRBV15	TRBJ1-1	-	ATSRTAEAF
TRBV29-1	TRBJ2-7	-	SVGTEYEQY
TRBV19	TRBJ1-5	-	ASSMSWGHNQPQH
TRBV5-1	TRBJ2-7	TRBD1	ASSLDRVTYEQY
TRBV2	TRBJ2-1	TRBD1	ASRGQGTGGGHEQF
TRBV19	TRBJ1-5	-	ASSITAAGANQPQH
TRBV4-1	TRBJ2-7	-	ASSQEWRDLYEQY
TRBV30	TRBJ1-3	-	AWSAPPGFGNTIY
TRBV4-1	TRBJ1-3	-	ASSRGGDANTIY
TRBV4-2	TRBJ2-3	TRBD2	ASSPKRPSGGSTDTQY
TRBV9	TRBJ2-1	TRBD1	ASRPGDSTYNEQF
TRBV5-4	TRBJ1-1	-	ASSSSVNTEAF
TRBV28	TRBJ1-2	-	ASSLTGNGYT
TRBV6-6	TRBJ2-1	TRBD2	ASLPASGRYNEQF
TRBV19	TRBJ1-5	-	ASSAGASNQPQH
TRBV18	TRBJ2-5	-	ASSPRGETQY
TRBV2	TRBJ2-4	-	ASKGTSIAKNIQY